This TCR beta chain was profiled in a study of blood T cell repertoires in COVID-19. About the research overall: Donors in the United States, Italy and Spain gave samples during acute or convalescent COVID-19. Sources were T cells, B-cell-depleted T cells, or PBMCs; the material itself was cDNA or gDNA.

With 5 bases clipped from V and 5 bases from J, the junction kept 9 bases outside the gene matches. Germline CDR1 is SGHVS and CDR2 is FQNEAQ. The CDR3 is 16 residues long. Original handling: Estimation of nucleated cell counts relied on the amplification of reference gene primers. Only in-frame clones appear in the TCRdb table, and some are missing; sequencing was by immunoSEQ multiplex PCR. The D gene and trimming were derived from the DNA, and the V and J assignments and clone size from that table. Among more than 200,000 clones listed, 81% were seen once. This clone appeared a few times. The sample was peripheral blood. The rearrangement links TRBV7-8 to TRBJ1-6; 7 nucleotides agree with TRBD1. The clonotype comes from a woman aged 80 or over with acute or convalescent COVID-19. CDR3 DNA: TGTGCCAGCAGCCCCCGGGACAGTCTGAATAATTCACCCCTCCACTTT. This encodes CASSPRDSLNNSPLHF.